The 24 T cell receptor beta chains listed next were all sequenced from one sample in a study of T cell clones after liver transplantation. Sequenced by immunoSEQ multiplex PCR; TCRdb stores in-frame clones only, minus some. This repertoire shows about 99,000 clones, 82% found once; its top ten account for about 1%. The sequences come from CD4+ T cells from blood, collected before liver transplant. The receptors were sampled from a human donor who received a liver transplant.

The rearrangement links TRBV6-5 to TRBJ2-7, with 8 positions matching TRBD1. This CDR3 region has 15 residues. V lost 2 bases and J lost 1; bases outside the gene matches: 4. The germline V gene has CDR1 MNHEY and CDR2 SVGAGI. Here the CDR3 DNA reads TGTGCCAGCAGTTACATTGGGACAGGTTCCTACGAGCAGTACTTC. Residues: CASSYIGTGSYEQYF.

The J gene is TRBJ2-3, the V gene TRBV19; D remains unclear. CDR3 length: 16 residues. CDR1 LNHDA and CDR2 SQIVND come from the germline V gene (reference sequence). V lost 8 bases to trimming and J lost 0 bases, with 18 bases between them. The CDR3 loop is CASSARTQASTDTQYF. CDR3 bases: TGTGCCAGTTCCGCCAGGACGCAAGCTAGCACAGATACGCAGTATTTT.

V usage is TRBV7-3 and J usage is TRBJ2-3; D is undetermined. Germline lookup yields CDR1 SGHTA and CDR2 FQGTGA. This CDR3 contains 13 residues. Deletions cut 1 base from V and 2 bases from J, with 4 bases between. The CDR3 spells CASSLRNTDTQYF. The DNA for the CDR3 is TGTGCCAGCAGCTTAAGGAACACAGATACGCAGTATTTT.

The J gene is TRBJ2-1, the V gene TRBV27; 7 bases agree with TRBD1. Germline values: CDR1 MNHEY, CDR2 SMNVEV (reference sequence). V lost 3 bases and J lost 4; bases outside the gene matches: 9. The CDR3 spans 16 residues. This CDR3 reads CASSFKGGARYNEQFF. The CDR3 coding sequence is TGTGCCAGCAGTTTTAAAGGGGGCGCAAGGTACAATGAGCAGTTCTTC.

The V call is TRBV5-1, the J call TRBJ1-6, with D uncertain. The CDR3 is made up of 15 amino acids. Germline V lookup: CDR1 SGHRS, CDR2 YFSETQ. V was clipped by 1 base and J by 7 bases, with 12 bases between them. CDR3 sequence (DNA): TGCGCCAGCAGCTTGAGTGCCCCGGAGAATTCACCCCTCCACTTT. It encodes CASSLSAPENSPLHF.

The rearrangement links TRBV6-6 to TRBJ2-1; 10 nucleotides match TRBD2. From germline, CDR1 is MNHNY and CDR2 SVGAGI (reference sequence). Trimming removed 5 bases from V and 4 bases from J; junction bases left unmatched: 5. The CDR3 has 15 residues. CDR3 sequence reads: CASSNLAGVYNEQFF. CDR3 bases: TGTGCCAGCAGTAACCTAGCGGGAGTTTACAATGAGCAGTTCTTC.

The chain has TRBV5-4 and TRBJ2-6; no definite D call. Trimming pared 0 bases from V and 0 bases from J, leaving 7 bases between. This CDR3 contains 16 residues. Germline-derived CDR1 and CDR2 are SGHNT and YYREEE (reference sequence). The CDR3 is CASSLEGYSGANVLTF. DNA for the CDR3: TGTGCCAGCAGCTTGGAAGGATACTCTGGGGCCAACGTCCTGACTTTC.

The chain links TRBV7-8 to TRBJ2-7, with 7 bases fitting TRBD1. V lost 7 bases to trimming and J lost 1 base; unmatched junction nucleotides: 7. CDR3 size: 14 residues. The V gene's germline CDR1 is SGHVS and CDR2 FQNEAQ. For the CDR3, the DNA is TGTGCCAGCATCAGACAGGGCCTTTCCTACGAGCAGTACTTC. This translates into CASIRQGLSYEQYF.

The chain couples TRBV4-2 to TRBJ2-4; D possibly corresponds to TRBD1 (6 bases). Trimming removed 1 base at V and 3 bases at J, with 16 bases between. The CDR3 consists of 17 residues. From germline, CDR1 is LGHNA and CDR2 YNFKEQ. The CDR3 region has the DNA TGTGCCAGCAGCCAAGCGGCCGGGGAAGGGGGCAAAAACATTCAGTACTTC. The encoded protein is CASSQAAGEGGKNIQYF.

This clone was seen once. The chain couples TRBV30 to TRBJ2-7; no clear D gene. Between the trimmed V and J ends, which lost 4 bases and 4 bases, there was a span of 11 bases. In germline, CDR1 is GTSNPN, CDR2 SVGIG (reference sequence). The CDR3 covers 12 residues. This CDR3 is CAWKGVGYEQYF. In nucleotides, the CDR3 is TGTGCCTGGAAAGGAGTAGGGTACGAGCAGTACTTC.

This chain links TRBV7-3 with TRBJ1-3; TRBD1 might be the D (6 bases). V was pared by 5 bases and J by 2 bases, with 13 bases between. Per germline, CDR1 SGHTA and CDR2 FQGTGA. The CDR3 extends over 15 amino acids. Here the CDR3 reads CASSTGPGAGNTIYF. CDR3 sequence (DNA): TGTGCCAGCAGCACGGGACCAGGGGCTGGAAACACCATATATTTT. Combining the CDR3 with reference TRBV7-3 and TRBJ1-3 gives the whole variable domain GAGVSQTPSNKVTEKGKYVELRCDPISGHTALYWYRQSLGQGPEFLIYFQGTGAADDSGLPNDRFFAVRPEGSVSTLKIQRTERGDSAVYLCASSTGPGAGNTIYFGEGSWLTVV.

The rearrangement uses TRBV27 and TRBJ1-2; D unresolved. Looked up from germline, CDR1 is MNHEY and CDR2 is SMNVEV (reference sequence). The length of the CDR3 is 11 residues. V lost 10 bases, J lost 4 bases, and 10 bases lay in between. This chain's CDR3 is CATGVGYGYTF. The CDR3, as DNA: TGTGCCACTGGAGTCGGCTATGGCTACACCTTC.

This sequence joins TRBV10-3 and TRBJ2-3; D not certain. Germline CDR1 is ENHRY and CDR2 is SYGVKD. The ends were cut back, 0 bases at V and 0 bases at J, with 7 bases in the middle. The CDR3 length is 15 residues. The CDR3 reads CAISESKDSTDTQYF. The DNA for the CDR3 is TGTGCCATCAGTGAGTCGAAGGACAGCACAGATACGCAGTATTTT.

The chain has TRBV5-1 and TRBJ2-5; TRBD1 is a possible D gene (6 bases). The germline V gene has CDR1 SGHRS and CDR2 YFSETQ. The CDR3 consists of 13 residues. V was pared by 3 bases and J by 1 base, with 7 bases between. The CDR3 sequence: CASSSGAQETQYF. DNA of the CDR3: TGCGCCAGCAGCTCAGGGGCCCAAGAGACCCAGTACTTC.

The chain joins TRBV5-1 to TRBJ1-3; weak D call: TRBD1 (6 bases). The CDR3 length is 15 residues. Germline assignment: CDR1 SGHRS and CDR2 YFSETQ. V lost 6 bases to trimming and J lost 0 bases, with 13 bases between them. The CDR3 sequence is CASTLGGSSGNTIYF. As DNA, the CDR3 is TGCGCCAGCACCCTGGGGGGCAGCTCTGGAAACACCATATATTTT.

The chain couples TRBV7-3 to TRBJ2-1; D might be TRBD2 (5 bases). Trimming removed 3 bases from V and 0 bases from J, with 12 bases in between. The CDR3 is 16 amino acids. Germline CDR1 is SGHTA and CDR2 is FQGTGA. The CDR3 reads CASSFSRGSSYNEQFF. CDR3 nucleotides: TGTGCCAGCAGCTTTTCGAGAGGGAGCTCCTACAATGAGCAGTTCTTC.

This clone appeared many times. V is TRBV19 and J is TRBJ1-2; maybe TRBD1 (6 bases). Trimming pared 3 bases from V and 7 bases from J, leaving 12 bases between. CDR1 and CDR2 (germline): LNHDA, SQIVND (reference sequence). This CDR3 is 13 amino acids long. As DNA, the CDR3 is TGTGCCAGTAGTATCGGACAGCGAGGTGGCTACACCTTC. Its translation is CASSIGQRGGYTF.

A single count supports this clone. The rearrangement links TRBV7-3 to TRBJ2-6, with unresolved D. Between the trimmed V and J ends, which lost 5 bases and 2 bases, there was a span of 7 bases. Germline V gene sequence: CDR1 SGHTA, CDR2 FQGTGA. The CDR3 extends over 14 amino acids. The DNA of the CDR3 is TGTGCCAGCAGCCCTTCAGCTGGGGCCAACGTCCTGACTTTC. It translates to CASSPSAGANVLTF.

The chain links TRBV4-1 to TRBJ2-7; tentatively, D is TRBD1 or TRBD2 (6 bases each). The CDR3 extends over 16 amino acids. Trimming removed 1 base at V and 4 bases at J, with 17 bases between. Germline-derived CDR1 and CDR2 are MGHRA and YSYEKL. The CDR3 reads CASSQAFPGARYEQYF. The CDR3 bases are TGCGCCAGCAGCCAAGCTTTCCCGGGGGCGAGATACGAGCAGTACTTC.

This rearrangement joins TRBV5-1 to TRBJ1-1; TRBD1 matches 7 bases. The CDR3 totals 16 residues. V trimming: 7 bases; J trimming: 2 bases; junction bases outside the gene matches: 14. CDR1 SGHRS and CDR2 YFSETQ come from the germline V gene. The CDR3 sequence: CASRSDRASTNTEAFF. Written as DNA, the CDR3 is TGCGCCAGCCGGAGTGACAGGGCCAGCACTAACACTGAAGCTTTCTTT.

The chain carries TRBV28 and TRBJ2-6; D is possibly TRBD2 (6 bases). CDR3 size: 16 residues. CDR1 is MDHEN and CDR2 is SYDVKM in the germline V gene. V was pared by 5 bases and J by 0 bases, with 11 bases between. DNA for the CDR3: TGTGCCAGCAGTCCCGGCGGGGCCTCTGGGGCCAACGTCCTGACTTTC. This codes for CASSPGGASGANVLTF.

The V and J genes are TRBV29-1 and TRBJ2-5; tentative D call: TRBD2 (6 bases). The germline V gene has CDR1 SQVTM and CDR2 ANQGSEA. The CDR3 has 13 amino acids. Trimming removed 3 bases at V and 7 bases at J, with 15 bases between. DNA of the CDR3: TGCAGCGTTGAGCTTACTAGCTCGGGGACCCAGTACTTC. Translation gives CSVELTSSGTQYF.

This clone was recorded once. The CDR3 loop reads CASSPSPRGETQYF. The CDR3 DNA follows: TGTGCCAGCTCACCTAGCCCTAGGGGAGAGACCCAGTACTTC. The chain recombines TRBV18 with TRBJ2-5, with a weak D call TRBD1 (5 bases). V was shortened by 3 bases and J by 4 bases, with 12 bases between the two germline ends. Per germline, CDR1 KGHSH and CDR2 LQKENI. CDR3 length: 14 residues.

The chain recombines TRBV5-4 with TRBJ2-7; no clear D gene. Trimming stripped 0 bases from V and 4 bases from J, with 8 bases between. Germline CDR1 and CDR2: SGHNT and YYREEE (reference sequence). The CDR3 length is 13 residues. In nucleotides, the CDR3 is TGTGCCAGCAGCTTGGGACGGAGTTACGAGCAGTACTTC. Protein sequence: CASSLGRSYEQYF.